What follows are 3 T cell receptor beta chains derived from one specimen sequenced in a study of blood T cell repertoires in COVID-19. Libraries were prepared by immunoSEQ multiplex PCR; TCRdb keeps only in-frame clonotypes and omits some of them. The sample has about 33,000 clones, around nine tenths seen once; the top ten hold over 2%. The sample comprised peripheral blood. These receptors came from a human donor in a cohort sampled during active COVID-19.

The chain uses TRBV13 and TRBJ2-7, with TRBD1 matching 7 bases. After removal of 4 bases from V and 3 bases from J, the junction contained 12 bases not matched to a gene. The CDR3 loop spans 16 amino acids. From germline, CDR1 is PRHDT and CDR2 FYEKMQ (reference sequence). The DNA for the CDR3 is TGTGCCAGCAGCTCCCGTGACAGGGACCCGGACTACGAGCAGTACTTC. Translated: CASSSRDRDPDYEQYF.

The rearrangement links TRBV6-5 to TRBJ1-3; D uncertain. CDR1 is MNHEY, CDR2 SVGAGI, per germline. The CDR3 consists of 15 residues. V lost 4 bases, J lost 0 bases, and 10 bases lay in between. The chain's CDR3 is CASSLGVDSGNTIYF. DNA of the CDR3: TGTGCCAGCAGTTTAGGAGTAGACTCTGGAAACACCATATATTTT.

This chain uses TRBV7-9 with TRBJ1-1, with D uncertain. The CDR3 is made up of 13 amino acids. V dropped 5 bases and J dropped 2 bases, with 9 bases sitting between them. Germline V CDR1 and CDR2: SEHNR, FQNEAQ (reference sequence). The chain's CDR3 is CASSANLNTEAFF. The CDR3 nucleotides read TGTGCCAGCAGCGCCAACCTAAACACTGAAGCTTTCTTT.